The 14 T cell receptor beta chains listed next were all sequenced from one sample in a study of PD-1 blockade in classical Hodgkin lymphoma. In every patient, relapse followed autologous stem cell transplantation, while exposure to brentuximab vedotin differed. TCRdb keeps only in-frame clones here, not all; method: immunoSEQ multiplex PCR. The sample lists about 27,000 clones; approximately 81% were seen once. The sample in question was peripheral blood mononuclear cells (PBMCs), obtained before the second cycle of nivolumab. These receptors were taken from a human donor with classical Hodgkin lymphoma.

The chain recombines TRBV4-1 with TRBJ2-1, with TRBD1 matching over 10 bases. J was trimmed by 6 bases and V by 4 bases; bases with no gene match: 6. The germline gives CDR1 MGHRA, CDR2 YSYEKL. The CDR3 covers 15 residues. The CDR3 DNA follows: TGCGCCAGCAGCCCCTCCGGGACAGGGGTCAATGAGCAGTTCTTC. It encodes CASSPSGTGVNEQFF.

CDR3 nucleotides: TGTGCCAGCAGCTTGGCCGCGGCGGGGGGGAACACCGGGGAGCTGTTTTTT. This sequence encodes CASSLAAAGGNTGELFF. The rearrangement uses TRBV5-4 and TRBJ2-2; TRBD2 matches 8 bases. This CDR3 contains 17 residues. J gave up 1 base and V 0 bases, and 5 bases lay outside the gene matches. Germline lookup yields CDR1 SGHNT and CDR2 YYREEE (reference sequence).

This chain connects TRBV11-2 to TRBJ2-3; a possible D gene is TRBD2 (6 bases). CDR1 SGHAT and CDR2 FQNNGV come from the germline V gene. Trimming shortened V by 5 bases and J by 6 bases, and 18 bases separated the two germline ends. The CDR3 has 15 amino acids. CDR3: CASSAGLLEGDTQYF. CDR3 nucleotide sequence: TGTGCCAGCAGCGCGGGACTCCTTGAGGGGGATACGCAGTATTTT.

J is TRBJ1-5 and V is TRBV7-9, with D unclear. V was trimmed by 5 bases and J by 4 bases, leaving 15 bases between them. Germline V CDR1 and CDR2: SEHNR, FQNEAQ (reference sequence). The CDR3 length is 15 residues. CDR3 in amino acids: CASSRHGDPNQPQHF. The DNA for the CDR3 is TGTGCCAGCAGCCGCCACGGGGATCCAAATCAGCCCCAGCATTTT.

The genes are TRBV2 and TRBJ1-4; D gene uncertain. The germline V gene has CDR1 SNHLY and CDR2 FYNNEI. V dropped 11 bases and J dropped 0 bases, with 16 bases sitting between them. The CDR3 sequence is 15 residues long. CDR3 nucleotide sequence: TGTGCCGGAGGCATTGAATACGCAACTAATGAAAAACTGTTTTTT. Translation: CAGGIEYATNEKLFF. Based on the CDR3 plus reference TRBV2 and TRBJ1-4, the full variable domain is EPEVTQTPSHQVTQMGQEVILRCVPISNHLYFYWYRQILGQKVEFLVSFYNNEISEKSEIFDDQFSVERPDGSNFTLKIRSTKLEDSAMYFCAGGIEYATNEKLFFGSGTQLSVL.

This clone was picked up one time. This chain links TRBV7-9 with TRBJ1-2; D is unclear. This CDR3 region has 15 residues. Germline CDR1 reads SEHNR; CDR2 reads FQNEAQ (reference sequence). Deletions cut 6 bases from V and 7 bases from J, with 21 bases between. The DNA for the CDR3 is TGTGCCAGCAGTAGAGGAGGGATAACCGAAGCTGGCTACACCTTC. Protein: CASSRGGITEAGYTF.

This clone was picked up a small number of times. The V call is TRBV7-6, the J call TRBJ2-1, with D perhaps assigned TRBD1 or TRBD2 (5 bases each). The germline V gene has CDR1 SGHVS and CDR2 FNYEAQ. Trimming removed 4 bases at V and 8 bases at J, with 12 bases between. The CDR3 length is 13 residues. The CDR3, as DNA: TGTGCCAGCAGCTCGAACCGGGGCTATGAGCAGTTCTTC. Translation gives CASSSNRGYEQFF.

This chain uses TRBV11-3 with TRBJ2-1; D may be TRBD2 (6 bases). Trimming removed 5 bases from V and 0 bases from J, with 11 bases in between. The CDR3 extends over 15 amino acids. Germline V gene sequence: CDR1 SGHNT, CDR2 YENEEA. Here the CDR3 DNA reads TGTGCCAGCAGCCCCGCGGGGAACTCCTACAATGAGCAGTTCTTC. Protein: CASSPAGNSYNEQFF. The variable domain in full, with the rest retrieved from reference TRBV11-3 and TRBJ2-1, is EAGVVQSPRYKIIEKKQPVAFWCNPISGHNTLYWYLQNLGQGPELLIRYENEEAVDDSQLPKDRFSAERLKGVDSTLKIQPAELGDSAVYLCASSPAGNSYNEQFFGPGTRLTVL.

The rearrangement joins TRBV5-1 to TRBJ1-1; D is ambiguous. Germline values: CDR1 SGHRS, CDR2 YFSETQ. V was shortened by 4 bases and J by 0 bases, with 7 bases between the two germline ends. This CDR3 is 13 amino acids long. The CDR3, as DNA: TGCGCCAGCAGCCTGTCGATGAACACTGAAGCTTTCTTT. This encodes CASSLSMNTEAFF.

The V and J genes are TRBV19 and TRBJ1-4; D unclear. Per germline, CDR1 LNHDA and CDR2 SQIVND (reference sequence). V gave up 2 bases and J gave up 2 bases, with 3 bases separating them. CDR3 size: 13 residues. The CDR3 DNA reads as TGTGCCAGTAGTATAAAGACTAATGAAAAACTGTTTTTT. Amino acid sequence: CASSIKTNEKLFF.

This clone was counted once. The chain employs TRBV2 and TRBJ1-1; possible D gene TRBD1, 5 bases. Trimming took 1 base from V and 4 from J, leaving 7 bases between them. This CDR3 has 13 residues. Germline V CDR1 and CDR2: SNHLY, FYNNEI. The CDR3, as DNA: TGTGCCAGCAGTGAAGGAGGGGCCACTGAAGCTTTCTTT. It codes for CASSEGGATEAFF.

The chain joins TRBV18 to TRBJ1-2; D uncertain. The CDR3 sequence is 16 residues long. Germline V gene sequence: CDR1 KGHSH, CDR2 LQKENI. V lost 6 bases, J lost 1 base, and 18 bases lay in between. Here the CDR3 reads CASSAMRRDNNYGYTF. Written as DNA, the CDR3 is TGTGCCAGCTCGGCGATGAGGCGCGACAATAACTATGGCTACACCTTC.

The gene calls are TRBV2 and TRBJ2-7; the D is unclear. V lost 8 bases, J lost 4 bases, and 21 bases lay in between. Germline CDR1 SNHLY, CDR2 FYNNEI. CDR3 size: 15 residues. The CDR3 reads CASRAPEPSTYEQYF. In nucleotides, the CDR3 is TGTGCCAGCCGGGCTCCCGAACCCTCGACTTACGAGCAGTACTTC.

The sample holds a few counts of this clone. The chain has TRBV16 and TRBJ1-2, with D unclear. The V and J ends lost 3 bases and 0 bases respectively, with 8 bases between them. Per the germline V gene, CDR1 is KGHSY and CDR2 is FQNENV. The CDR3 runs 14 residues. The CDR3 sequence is CASSQTLANYGYTF. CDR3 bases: TGTGCCAGCAGCCAGACACTAGCTAACTATGGCTACACCTTC. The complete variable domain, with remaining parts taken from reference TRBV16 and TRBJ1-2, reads GEEVAQTPKHLVRGEGQKAKLYCAPIKGHSYVFWYQQVLKNEFKFLISFQNENVFDETGMPKERFSAKCLPNSPCSLEIQATKLEDSAVYFCASSQTLANYGYTFGSGTRLTVV.